This T cell receptor beta chain was identified during a study of Graves' ophthalmopathy and Graves' hyperthyroidism. RNA transcripts served as template for amplifying TCR beta CDR3 sequences. HTBI-primed first-round RT-PCR preceded second-round multiplex PCR. TCRdb re-analysed the multiplex PCR reads in MiXCR, keeping a single row per CDR3 protein. The profile covers under 350,000 distinct CDR3 sequences, with about a sixth appearing a single time and more than 9% taken by the ten largest. This clonotype appeared a single time. Trimming took 1 base from V and 4 from J, leaving 16 bases between them. Germline CDR1 is MNHNS and CDR2 is SASEGT. The CDR3 is 16 amino acids.

The chain has TRBV6-1 and TRBJ1-2, with unresolved D. The TCR originated in an adult man with Graves' ophthalmopathy. The specimen sequenced was peripheral blood. The CDR3 bases are TGTGCCAGCAGTGAAGAAGTCGGCGCGGCGGCCTATGGCTACACCTTC. The encoded protein is CASSEEVGAAAYGYTF.